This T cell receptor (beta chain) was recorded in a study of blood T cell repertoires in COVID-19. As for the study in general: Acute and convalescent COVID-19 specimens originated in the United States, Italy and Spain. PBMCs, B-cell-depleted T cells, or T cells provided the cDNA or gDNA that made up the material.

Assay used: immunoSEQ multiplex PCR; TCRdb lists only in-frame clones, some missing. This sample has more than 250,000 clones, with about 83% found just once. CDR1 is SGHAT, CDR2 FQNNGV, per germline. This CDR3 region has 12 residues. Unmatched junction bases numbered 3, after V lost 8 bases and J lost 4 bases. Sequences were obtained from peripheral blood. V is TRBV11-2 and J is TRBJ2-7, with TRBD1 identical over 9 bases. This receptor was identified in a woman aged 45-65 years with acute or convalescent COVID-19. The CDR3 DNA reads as TGTGCCAGCCGGACAGGGGCTTACGAGCAGTACTTC. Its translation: CASRTGAYEQYF.